The source of this T cell receptor (beta chain) is a study of T cells after yellow fever vaccination. Study overall: SMART-Seq v4 Ultra Low Input prepared libraries from low-cell fractions.

TCRdb itself ran the 5' RACE reads through MiXCR, one entry per CDR3 protein. The table shows roughly 340,000 distinct CDR3 sequences, with around 4.1% occurring only once. CDR1 and CDR2 (germline): SGHRS, YFSETQ. The V and J ends lost 4 bases and 3 bases respectively, with 9 bases between them. CDR3 size: 13 residues. This clonotype was seen a handful of times. Its specificity is unknown. Study results and caveats: Only a minor proportion of clonotypes was detected across both CD4 and CD8 compartments. Secondary responses were weaker yet peaked faster, day 5 versus 15. A large majority of primary-vaccination clones showed up again after the booster (96% CD4, 88% CD8).

This clonotype was obtained from a man between 18 and 29 years old who received the YFV17D yellow fever vaccine. This material consisted of PBMCs, taken 5 days after the yellow fever booster vaccination. The chain recombines TRBV5-1 with TRBJ2-3; D is unresolved. The chain's CDR3 is CASSTLRTDTQYF. The CDR3 region has the DNA TGCGCCAGCAGCACCCTCCGTACAGATACGCAGTATTTT.